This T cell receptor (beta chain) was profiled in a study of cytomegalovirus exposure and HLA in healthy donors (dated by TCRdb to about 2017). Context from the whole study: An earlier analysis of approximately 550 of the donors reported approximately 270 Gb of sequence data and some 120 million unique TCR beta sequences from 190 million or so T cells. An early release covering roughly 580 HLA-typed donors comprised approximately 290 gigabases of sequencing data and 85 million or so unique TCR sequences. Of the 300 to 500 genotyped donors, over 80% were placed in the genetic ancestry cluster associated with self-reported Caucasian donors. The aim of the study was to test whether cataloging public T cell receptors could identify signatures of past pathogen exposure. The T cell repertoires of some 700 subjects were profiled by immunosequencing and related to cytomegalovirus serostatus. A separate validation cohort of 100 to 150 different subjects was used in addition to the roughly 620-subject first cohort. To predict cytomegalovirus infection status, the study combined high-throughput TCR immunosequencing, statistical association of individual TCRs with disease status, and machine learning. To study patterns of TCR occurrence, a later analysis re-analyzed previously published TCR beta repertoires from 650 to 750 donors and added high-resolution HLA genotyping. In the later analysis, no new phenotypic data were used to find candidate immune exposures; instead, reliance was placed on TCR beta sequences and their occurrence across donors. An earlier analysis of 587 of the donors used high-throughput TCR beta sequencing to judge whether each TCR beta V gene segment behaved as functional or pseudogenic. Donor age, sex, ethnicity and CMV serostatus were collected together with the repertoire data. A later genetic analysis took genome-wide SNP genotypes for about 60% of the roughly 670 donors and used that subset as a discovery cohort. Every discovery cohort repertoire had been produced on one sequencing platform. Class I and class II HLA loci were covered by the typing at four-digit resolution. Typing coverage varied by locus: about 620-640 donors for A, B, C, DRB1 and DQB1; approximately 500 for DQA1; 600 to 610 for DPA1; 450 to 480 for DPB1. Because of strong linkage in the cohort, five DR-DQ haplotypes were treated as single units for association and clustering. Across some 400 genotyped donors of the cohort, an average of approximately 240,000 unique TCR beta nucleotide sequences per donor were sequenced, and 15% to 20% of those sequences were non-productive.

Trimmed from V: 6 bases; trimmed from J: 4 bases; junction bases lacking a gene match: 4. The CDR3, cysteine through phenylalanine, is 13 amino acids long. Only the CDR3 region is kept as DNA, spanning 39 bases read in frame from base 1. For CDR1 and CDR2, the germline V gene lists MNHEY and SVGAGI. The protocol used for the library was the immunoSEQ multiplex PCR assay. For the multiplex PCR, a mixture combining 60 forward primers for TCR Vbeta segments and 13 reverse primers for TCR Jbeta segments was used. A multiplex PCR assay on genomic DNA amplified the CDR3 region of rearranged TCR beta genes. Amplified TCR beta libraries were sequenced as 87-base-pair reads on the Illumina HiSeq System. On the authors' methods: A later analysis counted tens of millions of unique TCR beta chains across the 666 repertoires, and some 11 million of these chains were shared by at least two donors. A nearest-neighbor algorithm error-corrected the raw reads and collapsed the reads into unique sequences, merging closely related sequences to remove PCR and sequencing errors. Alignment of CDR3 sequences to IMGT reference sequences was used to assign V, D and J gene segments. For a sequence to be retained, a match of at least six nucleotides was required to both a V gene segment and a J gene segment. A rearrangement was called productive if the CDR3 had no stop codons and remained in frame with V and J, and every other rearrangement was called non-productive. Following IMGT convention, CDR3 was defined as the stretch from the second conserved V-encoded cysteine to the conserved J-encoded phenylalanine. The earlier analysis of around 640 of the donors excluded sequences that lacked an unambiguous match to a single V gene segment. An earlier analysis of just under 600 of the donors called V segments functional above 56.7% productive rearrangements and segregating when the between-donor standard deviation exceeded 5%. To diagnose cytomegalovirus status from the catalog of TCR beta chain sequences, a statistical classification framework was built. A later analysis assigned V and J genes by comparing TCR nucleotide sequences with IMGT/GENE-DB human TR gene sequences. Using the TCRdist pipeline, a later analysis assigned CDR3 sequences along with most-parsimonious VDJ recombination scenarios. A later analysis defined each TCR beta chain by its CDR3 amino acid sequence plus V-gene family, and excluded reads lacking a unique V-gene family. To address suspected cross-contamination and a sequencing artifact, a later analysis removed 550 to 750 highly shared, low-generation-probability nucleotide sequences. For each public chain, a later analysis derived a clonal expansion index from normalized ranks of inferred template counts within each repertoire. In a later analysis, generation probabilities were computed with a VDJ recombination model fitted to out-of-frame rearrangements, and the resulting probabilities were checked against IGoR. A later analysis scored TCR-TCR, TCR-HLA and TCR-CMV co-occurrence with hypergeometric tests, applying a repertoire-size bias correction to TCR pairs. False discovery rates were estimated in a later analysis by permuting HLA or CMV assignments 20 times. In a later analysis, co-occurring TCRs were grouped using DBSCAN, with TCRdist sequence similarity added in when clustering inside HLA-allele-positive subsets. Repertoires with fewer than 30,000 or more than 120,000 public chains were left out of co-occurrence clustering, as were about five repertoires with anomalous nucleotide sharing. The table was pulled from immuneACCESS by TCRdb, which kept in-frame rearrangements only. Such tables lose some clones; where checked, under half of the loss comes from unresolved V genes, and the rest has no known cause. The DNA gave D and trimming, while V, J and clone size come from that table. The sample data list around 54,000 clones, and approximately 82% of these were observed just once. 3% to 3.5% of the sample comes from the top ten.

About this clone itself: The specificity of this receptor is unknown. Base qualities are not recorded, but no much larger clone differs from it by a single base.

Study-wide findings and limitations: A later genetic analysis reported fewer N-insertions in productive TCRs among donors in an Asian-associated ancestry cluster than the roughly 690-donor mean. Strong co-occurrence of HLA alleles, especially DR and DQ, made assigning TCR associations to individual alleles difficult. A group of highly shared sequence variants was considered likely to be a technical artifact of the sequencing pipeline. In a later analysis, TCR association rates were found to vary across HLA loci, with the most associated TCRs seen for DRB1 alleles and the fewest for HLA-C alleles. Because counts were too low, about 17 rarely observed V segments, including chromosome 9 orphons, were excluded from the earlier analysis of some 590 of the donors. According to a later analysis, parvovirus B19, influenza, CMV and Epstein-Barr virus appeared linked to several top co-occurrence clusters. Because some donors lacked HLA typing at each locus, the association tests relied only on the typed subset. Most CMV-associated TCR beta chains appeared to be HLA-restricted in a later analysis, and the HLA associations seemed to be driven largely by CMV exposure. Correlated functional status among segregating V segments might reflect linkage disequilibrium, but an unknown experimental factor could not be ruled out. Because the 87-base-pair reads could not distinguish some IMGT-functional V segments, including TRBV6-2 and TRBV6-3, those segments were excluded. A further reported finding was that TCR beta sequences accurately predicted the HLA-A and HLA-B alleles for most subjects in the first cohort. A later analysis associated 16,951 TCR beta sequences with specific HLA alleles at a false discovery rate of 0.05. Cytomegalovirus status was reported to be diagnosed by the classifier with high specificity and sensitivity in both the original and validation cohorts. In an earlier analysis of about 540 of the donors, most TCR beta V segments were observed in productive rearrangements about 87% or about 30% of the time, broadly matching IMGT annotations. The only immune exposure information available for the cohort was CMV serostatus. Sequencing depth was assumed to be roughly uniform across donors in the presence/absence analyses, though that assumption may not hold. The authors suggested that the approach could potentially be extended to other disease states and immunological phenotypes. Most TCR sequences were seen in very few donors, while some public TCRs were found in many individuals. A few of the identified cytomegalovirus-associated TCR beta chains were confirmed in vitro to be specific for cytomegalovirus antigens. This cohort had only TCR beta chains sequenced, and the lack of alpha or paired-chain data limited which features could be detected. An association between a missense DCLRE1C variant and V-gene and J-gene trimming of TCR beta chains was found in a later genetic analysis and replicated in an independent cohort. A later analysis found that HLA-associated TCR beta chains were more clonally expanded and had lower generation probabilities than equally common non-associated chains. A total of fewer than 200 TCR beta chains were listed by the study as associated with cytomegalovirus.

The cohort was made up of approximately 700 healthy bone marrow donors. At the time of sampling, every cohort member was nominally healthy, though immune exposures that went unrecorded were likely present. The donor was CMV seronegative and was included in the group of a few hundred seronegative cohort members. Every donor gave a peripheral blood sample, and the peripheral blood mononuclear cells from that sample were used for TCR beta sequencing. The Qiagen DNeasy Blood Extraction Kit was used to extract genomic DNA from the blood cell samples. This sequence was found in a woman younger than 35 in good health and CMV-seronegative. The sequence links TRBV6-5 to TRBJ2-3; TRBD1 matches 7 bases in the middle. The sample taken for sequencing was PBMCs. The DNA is TGTGCCAGCAGCAGGGGGTTTGCAGATACGCAGTATTTT. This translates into CASSRGFADTQYF.